A single sample is the source of the 14 T cell receptor beta chains below, sequenced in a study of T cells in Graves' hyperthyroidism and ophthalmopathy. TCR beta CDR3 region amplification was performed from RNA transcripts. The HTBI set primed first-round TCR CDR3 RT-PCR. TCRdb processed the multiplex PCR reads anew with MiXCR; each CDR3 protein has one entry. The table shows hundreds of thousands of distinct CDR3 sequences, with about half occurring only once. Specimen: peripheral blood or thyroid tissue (not recorded which). These receptor sequences come from a woman younger than 30 with Graves' hyperthyroidism.

CDR3 in DNA: TGTGCCACCAGCGAACAGGGGGAGGGGCAAGAGACCCAGTACTTC. This encodes CATSEQGEGQETQYF. This sequence joins TRBV24-1 and TRBJ2-5, with D perhaps TRBD1 (8 bases). This CDR3 contains 15 residues. Germline CDR1 is KGHDR and CDR2 is SFDVKD. V lost 7 bases and J 2 bases, leaving 16 bases between the germline ends.

The genes are TRBV2 and TRBJ1-2; 8 bases align to TRBD1. Germline loops: CDR1 SNHLY, CDR2 FYNNEI. V trimming: 1 base; J trimming: 7 bases; junction bases outside the gene matches: 2. This CDR3 region has 13 residues. This CDR3 reads CASSEGTGLGYTF. CDR3 in DNA: TGTGCCAGCAGTGAAGGGACAGGGCTTGGCTACACCTTC. The full variable domain, with the rest looked up from reference TRBV2 and TRBJ1-2, is EPEVTQTPSHQVTQMGQEVILRCVPISNHLYFYWYRQILGQKVEFLVSFYNNEISEKSEIFDDQFSVERPDGSNFTLKIRSTKLEDSAMYFCASSEGTGLGYTFGSGTRLTVV.

This clonotype was counted at least ten times. This rearrangement joins TRBV15 to TRBJ1-1, with 7 positions matching TRBD1. The V segment lost 5 bases and the J segment 7 bases; nucleotides outside the gene matches: 7. This CDR3 comprises 13 residues. Germline lookup yields CDR1 LNHNV and CDR2 YYDKDF (reference sequence). CDR3 DNA: TGTGCCACCAGCTCAAGACAGGGCGGTGAAGCTTTCTTT. Protein: CATSSRQGGEAFF.

The gene calls are TRBV20-1 and TRBJ1-2; TRBD1 matches 9 bases. Germline CDR1 is DFQATT and CDR2 is SNEGSKA (reference sequence). V dropped 1 base and J dropped 8; count of bases not matched to a gene: 11. The CDR3 extends over 15 amino acids. This CDR3 is CSARAPRTGARGYTF. CDR3 bases: TGCAGTGCTAGAGCGCCTCGGACAGGGGCAAGGGGCTACACCTTC.

The chain couples TRBV10-3 to TRBJ2-6, with TRBD2 matching over 14 bases. Germline V gene lookup returns CDR1 ENHRY and CDR2 SYGVKD. The CDR3 length is 18 residues. J was trimmed by 2 bases and V by 10 bases; bases with no gene match: 10. The CDR3 protein is CASNPGTSGSAGANVLTF. In nucleotides, the CDR3 is TGTGCCAGCAATCCCGGGACTAGCGGGAGTGCTGGGGCCAACGTCCTGACTTTC.

Here the CDR3 reads CASSQDSGVADTQYF. CDR3 nucleotide sequence: TGTGCCAGCAGCCAAGATTCCGGGGTGGCGGATACGCAGTATTTT. This chain links TRBV14 with TRBJ2-3; weak D call: TRBD2 (5 bases). V lost 0 bases and J 6 bases, leaving 13 bases between the germline ends. The length of the CDR3 is 15 residues. The germline CDR1 and CDR2 sequences are SGHDN and FVKESK.

This rearrangement joins TRBV2 to TRBJ2-7; 9 nucleotides match TRBD2. Germline V gene sequence: CDR1 SNHLY, CDR2 FYNNEI. V lost 6 bases to trimming and J lost 3 bases; unmatched junction nucleotides: 9. This CDR3 region has 15 residues. CDR3 in amino acids: CASSYSGRGGYEQYF. The CDR3 DNA sequence: TGTGCCAGCAGCTATAGCGGGAGAGGGGGCTACGAGCAGTACTTC.

The chain recombines TRBV7-3 with TRBJ2-5; TRBD1 or TRBD2 may be the D gene (5 bases each). CDR1 and CDR2 from the germline V gene are SGHTA and FQGTGA. Trimming left V 5 bases short and J 5 bases short, with 18 bases between. This CDR3 region has 15 residues. For the CDR3, the DNA is TGTGCCAGCAGCCCGGGACCAACTCCCGGGGAGACCCAGTACTTC. Translated, it gives CASSPGPTPGETQYF.

This clonotype was detected only a few times. The chain is built from TRBV7-3 and TRBJ2-7; TRBD2 matches 7 bases. J lost 3 bases, V lost 6 bases, and 5 bases had no gene match. The CDR3 runs to 13 residues. Germline values: CDR1 SGHTA, CDR2 FQGTGA. Here the CDR3 reads CASSPLARYEQYF. The CDR3 nucleotides read TGTGCCAGCAGTCCACTAGCGCGCTACGAGCAGTACTTC.

Concerning this clonotype: A read error may be the cause here, since a much bigger clone is one base away. This rearrangement joins TRBV10-3 to TRBJ1-5, with D possibly matching TRBD1 (6 bases). Germline V gives CDR1 ENHRY, CDR2 SYGVKD. V lost 4 bases to trimming and J lost 4 bases, with 8 bases between them. This CDR3 comprises 13 residues. The CDR3 is CAISAGQNQPQHF. The CDR3 DNA follows: TGTGCCATCAGTGCCGGACAGAATCAGCCCCAGCATTTT.

The chain is built from TRBV25-1 and TRBJ2-1; TRBD2 matches at 11 bases. CDR3 length: 15 residues. Germline CDR1 MGHDK, CDR2 SYGVNS. With V trimmed by 5 bases and J by 4 bases, 4 bases remained unmatched. The CDR3 sequence: CASSYGTSGYNEQFF. CDR3 nucleotide sequence: TGTGCCAGCAGTTACGGGACTAGCGGTTACAATGAGCAGTTCTTC. The whole variable domain, filled in from reference TRBV25-1 and TRBJ2-1, reads EADIYQTPRYLVIGTGKKITLECSQTMGHDKMYWYQQDPGMELHLIHYSYGVNSTEKGDLSSESTVSRIRTEHFPLTLESARPSHTSQYLCASSYGTSGYNEQFFGPGTRLTVL.

This clonotype has a handful of counts. This sequence joins TRBV12-3 or TRBV12-4 and TRBJ2-5; D possibly corresponds to TRBD2 (6 bases). Deletions cut 1 base from V and 2 bases from J, with 11 bases between. The CDR3 spans 15 residues. The CDR3 sequence: CASSLEGSGQETQYF. Written as DNA, the CDR3 is TGTGCCAGCAGTTTAGAAGGGAGCGGGCAAGAGACCCAGTACTTC.

As to this clonotype: In this CDR3 the conserved last residue, phenylalanine or tryptophan, is missing, so a read error is likely. The V call is TRBV7-8, the J call TRBJ2-5; TRBD2 agrees at 9 bases. The V gene end was trimmed by 2 bases and the J gene end by 2 bases; junction bases not matched to a gene: 9. The V gene's germline CDR1 is SGHVS and CDR2 FQNEAQ. This CDR3 has 17 residues. As DNA, the CDR3 is TGTGCCAGCAGCTTATTAGGTAGCGGGAGCCATCAAGAGACCCAGTACTCC. Its translation: CASSLLGSGSHQETQYS.

This clonotype was seen more than once but under ten times. This rearrangement joins TRBV7-9 to TRBJ1-4, with 8 bases that match TRBD1. The ends lost 4 bases at V and 3 bases at J; junction bases unmatched: 4. The CDR3 has 15 amino acids. Germline V gene lookup returns CDR1 SEHNR and CDR2 FQNEAQ (reference sequence). Here the CDR3 reads CASSYRDRPNEKLFF. As DNA, the CDR3 is TGTGCCAGCAGCTACCGGGACAGGCCTAATGAAAAACTGTTTTTT.